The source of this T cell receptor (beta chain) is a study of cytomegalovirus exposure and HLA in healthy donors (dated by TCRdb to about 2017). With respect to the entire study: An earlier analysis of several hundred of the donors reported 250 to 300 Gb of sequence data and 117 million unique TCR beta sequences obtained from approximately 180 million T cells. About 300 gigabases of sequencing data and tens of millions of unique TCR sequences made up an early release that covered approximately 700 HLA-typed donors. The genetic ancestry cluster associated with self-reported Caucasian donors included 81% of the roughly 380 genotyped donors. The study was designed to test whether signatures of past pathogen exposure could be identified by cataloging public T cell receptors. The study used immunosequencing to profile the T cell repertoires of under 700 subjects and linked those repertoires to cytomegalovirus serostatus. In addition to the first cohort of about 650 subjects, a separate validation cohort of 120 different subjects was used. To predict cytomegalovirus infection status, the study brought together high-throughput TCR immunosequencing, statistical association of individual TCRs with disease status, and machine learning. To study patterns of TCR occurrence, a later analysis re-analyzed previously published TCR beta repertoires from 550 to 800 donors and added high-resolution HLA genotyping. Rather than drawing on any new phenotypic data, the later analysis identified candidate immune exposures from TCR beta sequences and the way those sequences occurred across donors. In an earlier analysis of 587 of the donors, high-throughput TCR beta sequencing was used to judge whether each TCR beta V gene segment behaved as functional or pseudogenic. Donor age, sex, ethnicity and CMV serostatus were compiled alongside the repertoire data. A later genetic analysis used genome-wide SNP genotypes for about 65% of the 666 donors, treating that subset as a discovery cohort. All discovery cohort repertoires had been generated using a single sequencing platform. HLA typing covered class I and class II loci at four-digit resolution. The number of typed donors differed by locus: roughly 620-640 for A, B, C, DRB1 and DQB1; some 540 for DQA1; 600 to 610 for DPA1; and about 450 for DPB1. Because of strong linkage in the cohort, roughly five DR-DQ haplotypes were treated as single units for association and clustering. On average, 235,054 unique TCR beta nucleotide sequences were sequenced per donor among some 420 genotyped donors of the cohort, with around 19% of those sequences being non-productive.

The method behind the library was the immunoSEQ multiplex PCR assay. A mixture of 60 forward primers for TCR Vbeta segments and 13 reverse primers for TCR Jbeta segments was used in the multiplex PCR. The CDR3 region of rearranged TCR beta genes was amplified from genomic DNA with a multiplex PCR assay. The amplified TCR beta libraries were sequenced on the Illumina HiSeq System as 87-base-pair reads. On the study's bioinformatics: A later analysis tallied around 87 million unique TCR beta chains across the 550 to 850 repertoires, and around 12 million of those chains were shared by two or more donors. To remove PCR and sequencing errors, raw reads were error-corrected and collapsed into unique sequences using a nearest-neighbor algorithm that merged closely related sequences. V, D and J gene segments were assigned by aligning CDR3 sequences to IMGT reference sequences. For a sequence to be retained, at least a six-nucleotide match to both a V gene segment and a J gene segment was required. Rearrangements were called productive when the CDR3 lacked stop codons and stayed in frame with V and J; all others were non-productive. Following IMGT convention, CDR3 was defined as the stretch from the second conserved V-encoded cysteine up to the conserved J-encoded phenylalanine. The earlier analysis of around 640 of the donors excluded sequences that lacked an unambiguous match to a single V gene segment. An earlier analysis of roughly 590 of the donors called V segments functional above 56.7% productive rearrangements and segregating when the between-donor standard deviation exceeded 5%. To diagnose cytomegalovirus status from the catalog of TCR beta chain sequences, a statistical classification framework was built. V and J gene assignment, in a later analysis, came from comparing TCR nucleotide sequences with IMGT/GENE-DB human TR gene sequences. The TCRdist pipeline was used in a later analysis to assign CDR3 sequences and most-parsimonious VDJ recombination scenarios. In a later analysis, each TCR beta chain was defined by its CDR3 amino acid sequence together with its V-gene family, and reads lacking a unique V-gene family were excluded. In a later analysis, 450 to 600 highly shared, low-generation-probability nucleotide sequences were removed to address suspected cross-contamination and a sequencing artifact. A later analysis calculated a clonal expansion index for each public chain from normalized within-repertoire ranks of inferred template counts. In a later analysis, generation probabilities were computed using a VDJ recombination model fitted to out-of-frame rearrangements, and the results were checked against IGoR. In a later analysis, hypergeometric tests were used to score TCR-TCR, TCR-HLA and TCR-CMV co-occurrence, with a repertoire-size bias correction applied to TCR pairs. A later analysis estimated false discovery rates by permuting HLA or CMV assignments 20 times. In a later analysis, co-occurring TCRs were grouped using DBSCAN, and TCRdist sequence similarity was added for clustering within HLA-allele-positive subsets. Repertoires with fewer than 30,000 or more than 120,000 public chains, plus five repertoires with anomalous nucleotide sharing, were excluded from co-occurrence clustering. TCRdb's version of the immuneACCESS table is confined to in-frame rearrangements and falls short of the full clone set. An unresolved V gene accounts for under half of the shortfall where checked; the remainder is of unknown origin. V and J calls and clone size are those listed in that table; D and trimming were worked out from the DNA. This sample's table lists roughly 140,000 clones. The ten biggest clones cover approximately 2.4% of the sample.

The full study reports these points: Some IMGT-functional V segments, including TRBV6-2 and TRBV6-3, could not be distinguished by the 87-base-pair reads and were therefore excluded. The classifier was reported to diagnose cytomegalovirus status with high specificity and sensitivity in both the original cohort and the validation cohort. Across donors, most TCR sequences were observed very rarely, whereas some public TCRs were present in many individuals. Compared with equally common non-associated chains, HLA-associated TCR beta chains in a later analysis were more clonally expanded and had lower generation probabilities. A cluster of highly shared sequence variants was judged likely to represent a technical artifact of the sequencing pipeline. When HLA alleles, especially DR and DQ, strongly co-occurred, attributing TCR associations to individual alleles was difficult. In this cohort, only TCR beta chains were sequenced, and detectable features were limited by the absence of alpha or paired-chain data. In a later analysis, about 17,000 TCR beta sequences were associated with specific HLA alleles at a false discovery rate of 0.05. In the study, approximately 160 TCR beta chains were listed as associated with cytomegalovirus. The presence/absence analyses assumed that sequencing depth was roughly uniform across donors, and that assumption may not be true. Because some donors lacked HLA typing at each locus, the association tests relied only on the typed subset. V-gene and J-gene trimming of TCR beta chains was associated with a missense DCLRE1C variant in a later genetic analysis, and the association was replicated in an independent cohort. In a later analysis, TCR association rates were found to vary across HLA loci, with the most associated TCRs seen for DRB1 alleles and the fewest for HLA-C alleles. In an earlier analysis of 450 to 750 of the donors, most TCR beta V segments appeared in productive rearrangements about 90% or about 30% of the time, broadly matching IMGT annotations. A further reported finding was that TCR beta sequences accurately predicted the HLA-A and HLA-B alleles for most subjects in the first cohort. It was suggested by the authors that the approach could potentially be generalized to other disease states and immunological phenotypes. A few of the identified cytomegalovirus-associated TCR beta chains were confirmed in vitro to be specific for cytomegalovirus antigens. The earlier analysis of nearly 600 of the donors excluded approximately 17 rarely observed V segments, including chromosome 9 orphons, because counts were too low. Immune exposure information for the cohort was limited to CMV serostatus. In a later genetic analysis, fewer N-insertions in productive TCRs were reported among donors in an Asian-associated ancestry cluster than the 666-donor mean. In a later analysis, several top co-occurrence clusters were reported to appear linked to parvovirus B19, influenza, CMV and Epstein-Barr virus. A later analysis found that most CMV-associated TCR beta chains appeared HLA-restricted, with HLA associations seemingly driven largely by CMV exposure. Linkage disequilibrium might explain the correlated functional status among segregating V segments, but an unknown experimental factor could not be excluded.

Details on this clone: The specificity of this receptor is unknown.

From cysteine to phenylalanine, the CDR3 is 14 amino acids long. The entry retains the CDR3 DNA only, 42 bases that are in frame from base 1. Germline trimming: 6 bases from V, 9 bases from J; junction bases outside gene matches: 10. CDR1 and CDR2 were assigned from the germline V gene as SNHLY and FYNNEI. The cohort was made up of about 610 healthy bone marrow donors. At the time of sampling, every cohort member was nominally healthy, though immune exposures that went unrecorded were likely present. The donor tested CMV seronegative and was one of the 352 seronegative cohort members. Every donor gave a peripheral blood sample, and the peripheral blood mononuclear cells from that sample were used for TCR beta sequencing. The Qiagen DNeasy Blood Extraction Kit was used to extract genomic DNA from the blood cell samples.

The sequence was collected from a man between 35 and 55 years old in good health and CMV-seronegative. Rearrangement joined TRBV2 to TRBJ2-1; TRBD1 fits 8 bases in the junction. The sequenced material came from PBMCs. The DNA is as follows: TGTGCCAGCAGGGCGTACCGGACAGGGCTTGAGCAGTTCTTC. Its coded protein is CASRAYRTGLEQFF. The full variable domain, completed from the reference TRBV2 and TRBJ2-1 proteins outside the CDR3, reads EPEVTQTPSHQVTQMGQEVILRCVPISNHLYFYWYRQILGQKVEFLVSFYNNEISEKSEIFDDQFSVERPDGSNFTLKIRSTKLEDSAMYFCASRAYRTGLEQFFGPGTRLTVL.